This T cell receptor (beta chain) emerged from a study of cytomegalovirus exposure and HLA in healthy donors. Study background: The roughly 120 million unique TCR beta sequences, from about 170 million T cells, were found by an earlier analysis.

Researchers ran the PCR with 60 Vbeta and 13 Jbeta primers. Measured with immunoSEQ multiplex PCR; TCRdb has only the in-frame clones, and not every one. The table lists about 140,000 clones, roughly 80% of them singletons. Concerning this clone itself: Its antigen is as yet unknown.

Study results and limitations: A list of 150 or so TCR beta chains associated with cytomegalovirus was given.

Germline assignment: CDR1 SGHAT and CDR2 FQNNGV. CDR3 length: 15 residues. V lost 2 bases to trimming and J lost 3 bases; unmatched junction nucleotides: 0. V and J are TRBV11-2 and TRBJ2-3; 12 nucleotides align to TRBD2. The sequence derives from a man aged 35 to 55 in good health and CMV-seronegative. The sample comprised PBMCs. The CDR3 DNA is TGTGCCAGCAGCTTACTAGCGGGGGGGACAGATACGCAGTATTTT. Its protein is CASSLLAGGTDTQYF.